Following are 22 T cell receptor beta chains from one sample sequenced in a study of T cell clonality in common variable immunodeficiency. These receptors have no identified antigens. The method was immunoSEQ multiplex PCR; TCRdb's version includes in-frame clones alone and lacks a portion of them. The sample contains over 11,000 clones, none of them singletons. Points from the study as a whole: Reportedly, TCR beta sequences from common variable immunodeficiency showed fewer deletions and N-nucleotide insertions.

The sample comprised peripheral blood mononuclear cells. Every receptor here comes from a human donor with common variable immunodeficiency.

There are a few counts of this clone. From the germline J gene comes the end of the CDR3, since the read stops 3 residues before it. J is TRBJ2-1 and V is TRBV19; D gene ambiguous. This CDR3 spans 14 amino acids. Trimming took off 7 bases at V and 8 bases at J, with 18 bases between the two ends. The germline gives CDR1 LNHDA, CDR2 SQIVND (reference sequence). The CDR3 reads CASKISTLRDEQFF. Partial CDR3 DNA: TGTGCCAGTAAAATTTCAACCTTGCGCGATGAG.

This clone appeared a few times. The CDR3 is cut off 3 residues early in the read; its end comes from the germline J gene. This chain connects TRBV30 to TRBJ1-4; 12 bases match TRBD1. Germline lookup yields CDR1 GTSNPN and CDR2 SVGIG (reference sequence). There are 17 residues in the CDR3. Trimming cost V 0 bases and J 5 bases; bases outside gene matches: 7. CDR3 DNA, as far as it was read: TGTGCCTGGAGTGTCTGGGACAGGGGGCTAGACAATGAAAAA. Translating it yields CAWSVWDRGLDNEK. The entire CDR3 protein reads CAWSVWDRGLDNEKLFF. Drawing the rest from reference TRBV30 and TRBJ1-4, the complete variable domain is SQTIHQWPATLVQPVGSPLSLECTVEGTSNPNLYWYRQAAGRGLQLLFYSVGIGQISSEVPQNLSASRPQDRQFILSSKKLLLSDSGFYLCAWSVWDRGLDNEKLFFGSGTQLSVL.

Points on this clone: The DNA ends 3 residues before the CDR3 does, and the rest of the CDR3 is filled in from the germline J gene. This specimen includes other DNA sequences encoding the same CDR3. The rearrangement links TRBV7-2 to TRBJ2-1; 8 nucleotides agree with TRBD2. After removal of 5 bases from V and 9 bases from J, the junction contained 9 bases not matched to a gene. The CDR3 extends over 14 amino acids. Germline V gives CDR1 SGHTA, CDR2 FQGNSA. The CDR3 DNA, read in part, is TGTGCCAGCAGCCCCCAGTACGGGGGGGGTGAG. It specifies CASSPQYGGGE. The CDR3, in full, reads CASSPQYGGGEQFF.

In its sample, this clone was seen a few times. The read terminates 3 residues before the CDR3 end, so the remaining end is supplied by the germline J gene. The chain carries TRBV30 and TRBJ2-1; 10 nucleotides align to TRBD2. J gave up 1 base and V 0 bases, and 18 bases lay outside the gene matches. Per the germline V gene, CDR1 is GTSNPN and CDR2 is SVGIG (reference sequence). This CDR3 has 21 amino acids. Partial CDR3 DNA: TGTGCCTGGAGTGTAGAAGGAAAAGAAGCGGGGGGGCGGAGATCCTACAATGAG. Translating it yields CAWSVEGKEAGGRRSYNE. In full, the CDR3 reads CAWSVEGKEAGGRRSYNEQFF.

This clone came up a few times. The CDR3 end is not reached by the read, which stops 3 residues before it; the germline J gene fills it in. This chain links TRBV7-6 with TRBJ2-7; weak D call: TRBD1 (6 bases). Trimming took off 6 bases at V and 1 base at J, with 16 bases between the two ends. Looked up from germline, CDR1 is SGHVS and CDR2 is FNYEAQ. CDR3 length: 15 amino acids. CDR3: CASREGRGSSYEQYF. CDR3 DNA, as far as it was read: TGTGCCAGCAGAGAGGGAAGGGGGAGTTCCTACGAG.

Concerning this clone: The DNA ends 3 residues before the CDR3 does, and the rest of the CDR3 is filled in from the germline J gene. V is TRBV19 and J is TRBJ1-1; D may be TRBD1 (5 bases). This CDR3 has 14 residues. The V end lost 0 bases, the J end lost 0 bases, and 5 bases lay between the germline ends. CDR1 and CDR2 from the germline V gene are LNHDA and SQIVND (reference sequence). CDR3 loop: CASSIEGLNTEAFF. CDR3 DNA, as far as it was read: TGTGCCAGTAGTATAGAGGGGCTGAACACTGAA.

There are a few counts of this clone. The CDR3 is cut off 3 residues early in the read; its end comes from the germline J gene. This chain links TRBV5-1 with TRBJ2-3, with D possibly being TRBD2 (6 bases). Trimming removed 2 bases at V and 0 bases at J, with 16 bases between. This CDR3 contains 17 residues. The germline CDR1 and CDR2 sequences are SGHRS and YFSETQ. The CDR3 DNA, read in part, is TGCGCCAGCAGCTTAACCCCAGCGGGTACTAGCACAGATACG. It translates to CASSLTPAGTSTDT. The full CDR3 is CASSLTPAGTSTDTQYF.

A few counts support this clone. The DNA ends 3 residues before the CDR3 does, and the rest of the CDR3 is filled in from the germline J gene. This chain links TRBV7-2 with TRBJ2-5, with D uncertain. This CDR3 contains 13 residues. CDR1 and CDR2 (germline): SGHTA, FQGNSA. Trimming took off 8 bases at V and 5 bases at J, with 15 bases between the two ends. CDR3 DNA, as far as it was read: TGTGCCAGCTCGAAGGGTGTACGGGAGACC. Translating gives CASSKGVRET. The complete CDR3 protein is CASSKGVRETQYF. Complete variable domain (other parts from reference TRBV7-2 and TRBJ2-5): GAGVSQSPSNKVTEKGKDVELRCDPISGHTALYWYRQSLGQGLEFLIYFQGNSAPDKSGLPSDRFSAERTGGSVSTLTIQRTQQEDSAVYLCASSKGVRETQYFGPGTRLLVL.

On this clone: The CDR3 end is not reached by the read, which stops 3 residues before it; the germline J gene fills it in. The chain is built from TRBV7-9 and TRBJ2-7; D possibly corresponds to TRBD1 (6 bases). CDR3 length equals 14 residues. V lost 3 bases, J lost 0 bases, and 9 bases lay in between. The germline V gene has CDR1 SEHNR and CDR2 FQNEAQ (reference sequence). Partial CDR3 DNA: TGTGCCAGCAGCTTTATACAGGGCTCCTACGAG. Translating it yields CASSFIQGSYE. The complete CDR3 sequence is CASSFIQGSYEQYF.

This clone was recorded a few times. The CDR3 goes on 3 residues after the read ends, and that part is filled in from the germline J gene. The chain joins TRBV7-2 to TRBJ1-2; 8 bases line up with TRBD1. This CDR3 is 14 amino acids long. The V and J ends lost 3 bases and 4 bases, in that order; junction bases with no gene match: 4. The germline gives CDR1 SGHTA, CDR2 FQGNSA. The CDR3 protein is CASSFPGQVYGYTF. Incomplete CDR3 DNA: TGTGCCAGCAGCTTTCCGGGACAGGTCTATGGC.

This clone was seen a few times. The observed sequence ends 3 residues before the CDR3 terminus, with the missing tail filled in from the germline J gene. The V call is TRBV7-6, the J call TRBJ2-5; the match to TRBD1 covers 9 bases. The CDR3 is 15 amino acids. Per germline, CDR1 SGHVS and CDR2 FNYEAQ. V shed 2 bases and J 4 bases; nucleotides not matched to a gene: 5. The CDR3: CASSLTTGGRETQYF. CDR3 DNA (partial): TGTGCCAGCAGCTTAACGACAGGGGGGAGAGAGACC.

Remarks on this clone: At one end, the junction sequence differs from germline, possibly due to a read error. The read falls 3 residues short of the CDR3 end, and the missing part is taken from the germline J gene. The chain is built from TRBV7-7 and TRBJ2-7; maybe TRBD2 (5 bases). The CDR3 totals 15 residues. CDR1 is SSHAT, CDR2 FNYEAQ, per germline (reference sequence). Partial CDR3 DNA: TGTGCTAGCAGCCCGGACTTGACCAGTTCTGACGAG. Translation: CASSPDLTSSDE. The entire CDR3 protein is CASSPDLTSSDEQYF. Looking up the rest from reference TRBV7-7 and TRBJ2-7 gives the full variable domain: GAGVSQSPRYKVTKRGQDVTLRCDPISSHATLYWYQQALGQGPEFLTYFNYEAQPDKSGLPSDRFSAERPEGSISTLTIQRTEQRDSAMYRCASSPDLTSSDEQYFGPGTRLTVT.

This clone was counted ten times or more. The CDR3 protein is CASSLPDRVYGYTF. The DNA read from the CDR3 is TGCGCCAGCAGCTTGCCGGACAGGGTCTATGGC. The chain couples TRBV5-1 to TRBJ1-2, with 8 positions matching TRBD1. The read gets to within 3 residues of the CDR3 end, and the germline J gene fills in the rest. The length of the CDR3 is 14 residues. With V trimmed by 1 base and J by 4 bases, 3 bases remained unmatched. Germline CDR1 SGHRS, CDR2 YFSETQ. Complete variable domain (other parts from reference TRBV5-1 and TRBJ1-2): KAGVTQTPRYLIKTRGQQVTLSCSPISGHRSVSWYQQTPGQGLQFLFEYFSETQRNKGNFPGRFSGRQFSNSRSEMNVSTLELGDSALYLCASSLPDRVYGYTFGSGTRLTVV.

As for this clone: The sequenced fragment ends 3 residues before the CDR3 boundary, so the rest is inferred from the germline J gene. The chain combines TRBV7-9 with TRBJ2-7; 8 bases agree with TRBD1. The germline gives CDR1 SEHNR, CDR2 FQNEAQ (reference sequence). The CDR3 is made up of 13 amino acids. V shed 8 bases and J 2 bases; nucleotides not matched to a gene: 5. The sequenced part of the CDR3 DNA is TGTGCCAGCGACGGGACAGGTCCCTACGAG. Translated, it gives CASDGTGPYE. The CDR3, in full, reads CASDGTGPYEQYF.

For this clone: Read coverage stops 3 residues before the CDR3 terminus; the germline J gene supplies the remainder. The chain is built from TRBV7-2 and TRBJ2-5; 8 positions match TRBD2. V shed 0 bases and J 3 bases; nucleotides not matched to a gene: 9. CDR1 and CDR2 from the germline V gene are SGHTA and FQGNSA. This CDR3 region has 17 residues. The sequenced CDR3 bases are TGTGCCAGCAGCTTAGCGGCGGTAGCGGGGACAAAAGAGACC. It specifies CASSLAAVAGTKET. The full-length CDR3 reads as CASSLAAVAGTKETQYF.

In this sample, this clone turned up a few times. Coverage ceases 3 residues before the CDR3 finishes, and the germline J gene fills in the end. The rearrangement joins TRBV5-1 to TRBJ1-4; 7 bases line up with TRBD1. The V gene's germline CDR1 is SGHRS and CDR2 YFSETQ. The CDR3 runs 16 residues. V lost 0 bases to trimming and J lost 3 bases; unmatched junction nucleotides: 5. Partial CDR3 DNA: TGCGCCAGCAGCTTGGGCCAGGGGACAGCTAATGAAAAA. Its protein product is CASSLGQGTANEK. Given in full, the CDR3 is CASSLGQGTANEKLFF.

Worth noting for this clone: The read ends 3 residues shy of where the CDR3 ends; the end is completed using the germline J gene. This chain joins TRBV7-9 and TRBJ1-6; no clear D gene. The CDR3 runs to 15 residues. Trimming removed 5 bases from V and 5 bases from J, with 13 bases in between. The germline V gene has CDR1 SEHNR and CDR2 FQNEAQ (reference sequence). The CDR3 is CASSITQLDNSPLHF. The DNA read from the CDR3 is TGTGCCAGCAGCATCACGCAGCTAGATAATTCACCC.

As regards this clone: At one of its ends the junction is not consistent with the germline gene, which may arise from a read error. From the germline J gene comes the end of the CDR3, since the read stops 3 residues before it. This sequence joins TRBV7-7 and TRBJ2-7; weak D call: TRBD2 (6 bases). Looked up from germline, CDR1 is SSHAT and CDR2 is FNYEAQ (reference sequence). The CDR3 covers 14 residues. The CDR3 is CASSLGGASYEQYF. CDR3 DNA, as far as it was read: TGTGCTAGCAGCCTAGGAGGGGCATCCTACGAG.

This clone showed up just a few times. The read terminates 3 residues before the CDR3 end, so the remaining end is supplied by the germline J gene. The chain combines TRBV18 with TRBJ2-1; possible D gene TRBD2, 5 bases. The CDR3 sequence is 16 residues long. Deletions cut 1 base from V and 0 bases from J, with 10 bases between. CDR1 and CDR2 (germline): KGHSH, LQKENI. The covered CDR3 bases are TGTGCCAGCTCACCACTAAGCGGTTACTCCTACAATGAG. Amino acids: CASSPLSGYSYNE. The full CDR3 protein is CASSPLSGYSYNEQFF.

CDR3 DNA, as far as it was read: TGTGCCAGCTCACCGAACGACAGAAATAGCAATCAGCCC. It yields the protein CASSPNDRNSNQP. The whole CDR3 reads CASSPNDRNSNQPQHF. The chain couples TRBV18 to TRBJ1-5; D might be TRBD1 (5 bases). The sequence runs out 3 residues before the end of the CDR3; the remainder is reconstructed from the germline J gene. V lost 3 bases and J 0 bases, leaving 12 bases between the germline ends. CDR3 length equals 16 residues. In germline, CDR1 is KGHSH, CDR2 LQKENI.

Comments on this clone: The missing CDR3 end, 3 residues past where the read stops, is filled in from the germline J gene. The chain joins TRBV20-1 to TRBJ2-7; 7 bases line up with TRBD1. The CDR3 spans 14 residues. V lost 3 bases to trimming and J lost 3 bases; unmatched junction nucleotides: 8. Per germline, CDR1 DFQATT and CDR2 SNEGSKA (reference sequence). The covered CDR3 bases are TGCAGTGCTAGTCCGACAGGGCCCCTCTACGAG. It translates to CSASPTGPLYE. The whole CDR3 protein is CSASPTGPLYEQYF.

This clone was counted only a few times. The sequenced fragment ends 3 residues before the CDR3 boundary, so the rest is inferred from the germline J gene. The chain is built from TRBV30 and TRBJ1-4; 10 bases are a match to TRBD1. Germline V CDR1 and CDR2: GTSNPN, SVGIG (reference sequence). V shed 4 bases, J shed 8 bases, and the junction held 1 base outside the gene matches. CDR3 size: 12 residues. The sequenced part of the CDR3 DNA is TGTGCCTGGAAGACAGGGGGCGAAAAA. It yields the protein CAWKTGGEK. Given in full, the CDR3 is CAWKTGGEKLFF.